The present T cell receptor beta chain was sequenced within a study of blood T cell repertoires in COVID-19. In the study overall: The origin of the acute and convalescent COVID-19 samples was the United States, Italy and Spain. PBMCs, B-cell-depleted T cells, or T cells provided the cDNA or gDNA that made up the material.

The CDR3 sequence is 14 residues long. Germline V gives CDR1 SNHLY, CDR2 FYNNEI. V lost 6 bases and J 6 bases, leaving 16 bases between the germline ends. Under the authors' procedure: Estimation of nucleated cell counts was performed using reference gene primer amplification. Generated by immunoSEQ multiplex PCR, the TCRdb table keeps only in-frame clones and is missing some. V and J calls and clone size come straight from that table; D and trimming were deduced from the DNA. The sample shows 90,000 to 130,000 clones, 70% to 90% of them seen only once. Material: peripheral blood. The V and J genes are TRBV2 and TRBJ2-3; D unclear. This TCR derives from a woman between 45 and 65 years old with acute or convalescent COVID-19. CDR3 protein: CASSQEPPIDTQYF. The DNA of the CDR3 is TGTGCCAGCAGCCAAGAGCCCCCCATTGATACGCAGTATTTT.